This T cell receptor (beta chain) originates from a study of blood T cell repertoires in COVID-19. Using immunoSEQ multiplex PCR, the repertoire was profiled, and TCRdb retains in-frame clones only, with some absent. The data contain around 94,000 clones, about 86% of them singletons. The CDR3 is 15 residues long. Germline CDR1 is MGHRA and CDR2 is YSYEKL. Trimming took off 3 bases at V and 8 bases at J, with 17 bases between the two ends. The chain couples TRBV4-1 to TRBJ2-1, with unresolved D. Sequenced: peripheral blood. The sequence came from a man in his sixties with acute or convalescent COVID-19. The CDR3 loop is CASSHSASWVDEQFF. CDR3 bases: TGCGCCAGCAGCCACAGCGCCTCGTGGGTCGATGAGCAGTTCTTC.